This TCR beta chain originates from a study of monozygotic twins with inflammatory bowel disease. TCRdb reprocessed the 5' RACE reads; each CDR3 protein has one entry and no DNA is given. The sample table sets out 400,000 or so distinct CDR3 sequences. The CDR3 has 15 residues. Germline values: CDR1 LNHDA, CDR2 SQIVND (reference sequence). The V gene is TRBV19, the J gene TRBJ2-3; TCRdb designates TRBD1, a call that cannot be tested without DNA. The clonotype comes from a human donor with ulcerative colitis or Crohn's disease, or a healthy co-twin of an affected twin (not recorded which). The source material was blood. CDR3 loop: CASKGGRGATDTQYF.